Below, one T cell receptor beta chain is given with its context. Assay: immunoSEQ multiplex PCR; the TCRdb copy retains only in-frame clones and omits some. The table records 90,000 to 95,000 clones, about 88% of them present only once. Germline values: CDR1 LGHNA, CDR2 YSLEER. Trimming stripped 0 bases from V and 4 bases from J, with 9 bases between. CDR3 length equals 14 residues. The record originates from a study of T cell responses to AZD1222 COVID-19 vaccine. The clonotype was recovered from an adult in good health. The genes are TRBV4-3 and TRBJ2-5; D remains unclear. The sequencing here drew on peripheral blood, taken on day 0 of AZD1222 vaccination. The CDR3 region is CASSQDLPRETQYF. In DNA form, the CDR3 reads TGCGCCAGCAGCCAAGATTTGCCTAGAGAGACCCAGTACTTC.